The text below deals with one T cell receptor beta chain. The CDR3 runs to 12 residues. V was trimmed by 8 bases and J by 5 bases, leaving 12 bases between them. Germline-derived CDR1 and CDR2 are LNHDA and SQIVND (reference sequence). In the original processing: For nucleated cells, counts were estimated from reference gene primer amplification. Only in-frame clones appear in the TCRdb table, and some are missing; sequencing was by immunoSEQ multiplex PCR. V, J and clone size reflect that table, while D and trimming were determined from the DNA. Here the sample spans 150,000 to 200,000 clones, 80% to 85% being singletons. Seattle enrolled patients during active infection and tracked them longitudinally. The data were taken from a study of blood T cell repertoires in COVID-19. On the study more broadly: Sources were T cells, B-cell-depleted T cells, or PBMCs; the material itself was cDNA or gDNA.

Sequencing was carried out using peripheral blood. The chain is built from TRBV19 and TRBJ1-1; a possible D gene is TRBD1 (6 bases). This sequence was found in a woman in her seventies with COVID-19, enrolled during active disease. CDR3 nucleotides: TGTGCCAGTTCCCGGGGGGCTACTGAAGCTTTCTTT. It translates to CASSRGATEAFF.